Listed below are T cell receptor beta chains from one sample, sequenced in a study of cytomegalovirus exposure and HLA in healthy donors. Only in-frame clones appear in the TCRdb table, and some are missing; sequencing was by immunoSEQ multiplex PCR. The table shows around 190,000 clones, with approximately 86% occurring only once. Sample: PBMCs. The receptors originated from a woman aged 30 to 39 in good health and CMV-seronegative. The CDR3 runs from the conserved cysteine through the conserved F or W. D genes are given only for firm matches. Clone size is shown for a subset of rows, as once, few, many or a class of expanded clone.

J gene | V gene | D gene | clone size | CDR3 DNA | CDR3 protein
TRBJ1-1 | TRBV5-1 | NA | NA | TGCGCCAGCAGCCTTACTACAGGGAACACTGAAGCTTTCTTT | CASSLTTGNTEAFF
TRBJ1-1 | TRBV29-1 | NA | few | TGCAGCGTACAGAACTCAAGGAACACTGAAGCTTTCTTT | CSVQNSRNTEAFF
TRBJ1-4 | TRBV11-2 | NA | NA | TGTGCCAGCAGCTTAGACGGTCTAAATGAAAAACTGTTTTTT | CASSLDGLNEKLFF
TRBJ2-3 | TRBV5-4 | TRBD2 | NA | TGTGCCAGCAGCTGGGGACTAGCGGGAGGGCCTGGTACGCAGTATTTT | CASSWGLAGGPGTQYF
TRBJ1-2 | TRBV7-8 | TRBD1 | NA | TGTGCCAGCAGCTCCCCGGGACAGGGCCTCTATGGCTACACCTTC | CASSSPGQGLYGYTF
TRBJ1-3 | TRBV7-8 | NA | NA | TGTGCCAGCAGCATACGGACAGAGAACTCTGGAAACACCATATATTTT | CASSIRTENSGNTIYF
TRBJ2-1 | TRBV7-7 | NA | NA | TGTGCTAGCAGCCCCGACAGTCACCGATACAATGAGCAGTTCTTC | CASSPDSHRYNEQFF
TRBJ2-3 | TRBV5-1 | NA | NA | TGCGCCAGCAGGCGGGGAGGGACAACAAGCACAGATACGCAGTATTTT | CASRRGGTTSTDTQYF
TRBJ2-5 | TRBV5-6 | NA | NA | TGTGCCAGCAGCTTCCCTCCGGCGGGGCAGAATCAAGAGACCCAGTACTTC | CASSFPPAGQNQETQYF
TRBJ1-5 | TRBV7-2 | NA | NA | TGTGCCAGCAGCAAAGTACAGGGAGGCAATCAGCCCCAGCATTTT | CASSKVQGGNQPQHF
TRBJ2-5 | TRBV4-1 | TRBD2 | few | TGCGCCAGCAGCCCCCAAGGAGCGGGAGGCCCCCGGGAGACCCAGTACTTC | CASSPQGAGGPRETQYF
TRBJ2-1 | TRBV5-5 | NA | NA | TGTGCCAGCAGCTTACCTAGTGGCGATGAGCAGTTCTTC | CASSLPSGDEQFF
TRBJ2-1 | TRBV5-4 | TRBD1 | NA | TGTGCCAGCAGCTTGGTGAGGACAGGGATGAATGAGCAGTTCTTC | CASSLVRTGMNEQFF
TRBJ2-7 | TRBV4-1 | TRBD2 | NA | TGCGCCAGCAGCCAAGATACTAGCGGGGAAAGCTCCTACGAGCAGTACTTC | CASSQDTSGESSYEQYF
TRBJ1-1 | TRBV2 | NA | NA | TGTGCCAGCAGTGAAGACTGGAACACTGAAGCTTTCTTT | CASSEDWNTEAFF
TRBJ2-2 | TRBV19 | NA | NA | TGTGCCAGTATAAGTAGTCACCCGGACACCGGGGAGCTGTTTTTT | CASISSHPDTGELFF
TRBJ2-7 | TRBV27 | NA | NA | TGTGCCTCCAGGCAGGGCGCGAACGAGCAGTACTTC | CASRQGANEQYF
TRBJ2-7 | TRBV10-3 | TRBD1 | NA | TGTGCCACCAGACAGGGAGAGGGTTGGGAGCAGTACTTC | CATRQGEGWEQYF
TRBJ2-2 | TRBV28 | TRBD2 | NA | TGTGCCAGCAGGGCTAGCGGGAGGGCCGGCGGGGAGCTGTTTTTT | CASRASGRAGGELFF
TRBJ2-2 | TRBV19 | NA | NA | TGTGCCAGTAACTGGGCACATACCGGGGAGCTGTTTTTT | CASNWAHTGELFF
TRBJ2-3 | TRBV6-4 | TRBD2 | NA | TGTGCCAGCAGTGACTCGGGGCGGGGGAGCACAGATACGCAGTATTTT | CASSDSGRGSTDTQYF
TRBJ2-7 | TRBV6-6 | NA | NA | TGTGCCAGCAGTTACGCGGATTCCTACGAGCAGTACTTC | CASSYADSYEQYF
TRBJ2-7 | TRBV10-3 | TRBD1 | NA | TGTGCCATCAGTGGTGGGACAGGGGGCGGCGAGCAGTACTTC | CAISGGTGGGEQYF
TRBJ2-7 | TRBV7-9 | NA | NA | TGTGCCAGCAGCTTAGCGCACCGGGCGAGGGCCTCCTACGAGCAGTACTTC | CASSLAHRARASYEQYF
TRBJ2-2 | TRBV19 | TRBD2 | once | TGTGCCAGTAGTATAGACTTCCCGGGACTAGCGGGGGGCATCACCGGGGAGCTGTTTTTT | CASSIDFPGLAGGITGELFF
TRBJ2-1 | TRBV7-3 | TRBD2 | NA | TGTGCCAGCAGGCCCGCGGGGGGACTAGCGGGAAATGAGCAGTTCTTC | CASRPAGGLAGNEQFF
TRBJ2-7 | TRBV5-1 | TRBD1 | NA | TGCGCCAGCAGTACGGGACAGAATACGTACGAGCAGTACTTC | CASSTGQNTYEQYF
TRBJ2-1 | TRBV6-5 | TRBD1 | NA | TGTGCCAGCAGTTCCGCCGACAGGGGCAATGAGCAGTTCTTC | CASSSADRGNEQFF